Each of the 25 T cell receptor beta chains below was sequenced from the same sample in a study of T cells in Graves' hyperthyroidism and ophthalmopathy. Amplified TCR beta CDR3 regions came from RNA transcripts. Initially, a first-round RT-PCR of the TCR CDR3 employed the HTBI primer set. TCRdb re-called the multiplex PCR reads through MiXCR, storing one row per CDR3 protein. The sample consists of some 600,000 distinct CDR3 sequences, about 15% of them appearing once. The sample consisted of blood. The origin of the receptors is a woman aged 25-40 years with Graves' hyperthyroidism that later progressed to Graves' ophthalmopathy.

This clonotype was seen a handful of times. CDR3 DNA: TGTGCCAGCAGTTTAATCGGGGGGCGCGGGTACTTC. This translates into CASSLIGGRGYF. The rearrangement uses TRBV28 and TRBJ2-5; possibly TRBD2 for D (7 bases). Trimming took off 2 bases at V and 13 bases at J, with 14 bases between the two ends. Germline-derived CDR1 and CDR2 are MDHEN and SYDVKM. The CDR3 spans 12 residues.

The chain carries TRBV20-1 and TRBJ2-6, with D possibly being TRBD1 (5 bases). The V and J ends lost 6 bases and 3 bases respectively, with 15 bases between them. The CDR3 has 15 residues. CDR1 is DFQATT and CDR2 is SNEGSKA in the germline V gene (reference sequence). CDR3 residues: CSARQLGLGANVLTF. The DNA for the CDR3 is TGCAGTGCCAGACAGTTGGGGCTTGGGGCCAACGTCCTGACTTTC.

The chain is built from TRBV24-1 and TRBJ2-4, with D possibly being TRBD2 (5 bases). Trimming stripped 3 bases from V and 7 bases from J, with 12 bases between. CDR3 length: 14 amino acids. Germline loops: CDR1 KGHDR, CDR2 SFDVKD. CDR3 nucleotide sequence: TGTGCCACCAGTGATAGGAGGAGTTCGAACATTCAGTACTTC. Residues: CATSDRRSSNIQYF.

This clonotype was seen a single time. A read error is possible here, since a much larger clone lies one base away. The V and J genes are TRBV9 and TRBJ2-1; TRBD1 or TRBD2 may be the D gene (5 bases each). There are 15 residues in the CDR3. CDR1 is SGDLS and CDR2 is YYNGEE in the germline V gene. The CDR3 loop is CAGSVGAGNYNEQFF. The CDR3 DNA reads as TGTGCCGGCAGCGTAGGGGCCGGGAACTACAATGAGCAGTTCTTC.

This clonotype was seen a few times. The CDR3 DNA sequence: TGCGCCACTTACAGGGACACCGGGGAGCTGTTTTTT. This translates into CATYRDTGELFF. J is TRBJ2-2 and V is TRBV10-2, with TRBD1 as a possible D gene (6 bases). Germline V gives CDR1 WSHSY, CDR2 SAAADI. V was cut by 10 bases and J by 3 bases, with 9 bases left in between. The CDR3 is made up of 12 amino acids.

The sample holds many counts of this clonotype. The rearrangement links TRBV29-1 to TRBJ2-1; 8 nucleotides line up with TRBD2. Trimming removed 8 bases from V and 9 bases from J; junction bases left unmatched: 15. The CDR3 is made up of 14 amino acids. The germline V gene has CDR1 SQVTM and CDR2 ANQGSEA. In nucleotides, the CDR3 is TGCAGCCACTCTGGGCTAGCGGGTGTCGGTGAGCAGTTCTTC. It encodes CSHSGLAGVGEQFF.

The chain couples TRBV5-1 to TRBJ1-6; tentative D call: TRBD1 (5 bases). The germline gives CDR1 SGHRS, CDR2 YFSETQ. Trimming removed 4 bases at V and 8 bases at J, with 13 bases between. The CDR3 has 14 amino acids. For the CDR3, the DNA is TGCGCCAGCAGCCGGGGGGACCGGGATTCACCCCTCCACTTT. This sequence encodes CASSRGDRDSPLHF.

The table lists this clonotype with a few counts. The CDR3 DNA reads as TGCAGTGCTAGGTCCGGTAGCGGGAGAAAGTCCTACAATGAGCAGTTCTTC. Its protein product is CSARSGSGRKSYNEQFF. The chain recombines TRBV20-1 with TRBJ2-1; 9 bases align to TRBD2. This CDR3 has 17 amino acids. Germline assignment: CDR1 DFQATT and CDR2 SNEGSKA (reference sequence). J gave up 1 base and V 3 bases, and 10 bases lay outside the gene matches.

In this sample, this clonotype turned up a few times. The chain recombines TRBV10-3 with TRBJ2-3, with D maybe TRBD2 (6 bases). V lost 8 bases, J lost 5 bases, and 14 bases lay in between. The CDR3 spans 13 residues. Looked up from germline, CDR1 is ENHRY and CDR2 is SYGVKD. The CDR3 DNA reads TGTGCCATCCGCCCGGCGGGGATAGATACGCAGTATTTT. As protein: CAIRPAGIDTQYF.

V usage is TRBV9 and J usage is TRBJ2-5; TRBD1 aligns across 9 bases. Germline V gene sequence: CDR1 SGDLS, CDR2 YYNGEE. This CDR3 has 14 amino acids. J gave up 2 bases and V 8 bases, and 7 bases lay outside the gene matches. CDR3 nucleotides: TGTGCCAGTCGAGGACAGGGGAGACAAGAGACCCAGTACTTC. This encodes CASRGQGRQETQYF.

This clonotype was counted a few times. This chain uses TRBV20-1 with TRBJ2-7; possibly TRBD2 for D (5 bases). The CDR3 is 12 residues long. Between the trimmed V and J ends, which lost 6 bases and 0 bases, there was a span of 9 bases. Germline lookup yields CDR1 DFQATT and CDR2 SNEGSKA (reference sequence). This CDR3 is CSATGVSYEQYF. CDR3 in DNA: TGCAGTGCGACCGGGGTCTCCTACGAGCAGTACTTC.

This clonotype occurred once. The chain carries TRBV20-1 and TRBJ2-1; D is unclear. From germline, CDR1 is DFQATT and CDR2 SNEGSKA (reference sequence). V was pared by 6 bases and J by 6 bases, with 30 bases between. The CDR3 sequence is 18 residues long. The CDR3 region has the DNA TGCAGTGCCGTTGCTCCTGCAATTAACTCTGGGATCTCCAATGAGCAGTTCTTC. This translates into CSAVAPAINSGISNEQFF.

This clonotype has a count of ten or more. The chain uses TRBV3-1 and TRBJ2-2; unclear D gene. This CDR3 contains 11 residues. Trimming cost V 5 bases and J 2 bases, with 0 bases left between them. Looked up from germline, CDR1 is LGHDT and CDR2 is YNNKEL (reference sequence). DNA of the CDR3: TGTGCCAGCAGCAACACCGGGGAGCTGTTTTTT. The encoded protein is CASSNTGELFF. Full variable domain (missing parts from reference TRBV3-1 and TRBJ2-2): DTAVSQTPKYLVTQMGNDKSIKCEQNLGHDTMYWYKQDSKKFLKIMFSYNNKELIINETVPNRFSPKSPDKAHLNLHINSLELGDSAVYFCASSNTGELFFGEGSRLTVL.

The table lists this clonotype with many counts. CDR3 in DNA: TGCAGCGTTGATAGGGGAGGGACTGAAGCTTTCTTT. Translation: CSVDRGGTEAFF. The V call is TRBV29-1, the J call TRBJ1-1, with TRBD1 as a possible D gene (5 bases). From germline, CDR1 is SQVTM and CDR2 ANQGSEA. Trimming took 3 bases from V and 5 from J, leaving 10 bases between them. There are 12 residues in the CDR3.

The V gene is TRBV2, the J gene TRBJ1-1; 12 positions agree with TRBD1. There are 14 residues in the CDR3. In germline, CDR1 is SNHLY, CDR2 FYNNEI. With 8 bases clipped from V and 3 bases from J, the junction kept 4 bases outside the gene matches. CDR3 DNA sequence: TGTGCCAGCGGAGGGACAGGGGGCCACACTGAAGCTTTCTTT. Translated: CASGGTGGHTEAFF.

This chain connects TRBV6-5 to TRBJ1-6, with a tentative D call TRBD1 (6 bases). Germline V CDR1 and CDR2: MNHEY, SVGAGI. V was shortened by 2 bases and J by 8 bases, with 16 bases between the two germline ends. CDR3 length: 16 residues. CDR3 sequence (DNA): TGTGCCAGCAGTTACGGGACAAGTCTCGTGGATTCACCCCTCCACTTT. This sequence encodes CASSYGTSLVDSPLHF.

This clonotype turned up a few times. The chain couples TRBV19 to TRBJ2-1; 8 bases match TRBD2. The junction had 8 bases not matched to a gene; V was cut back by 3 bases and J by 7 bases. The CDR3 is 15 residues long. CDR1 LNHDA and CDR2 SQIVND come from the germline V gene (reference sequence). The CDR3 coding sequence is TGTGCCAGTAGTATGATCAGCGGGAGTAATAATGAGCAGTTCTTC. This translates into CASSMISGSNNEQFF.

This clonotype was detected a few times. The chain recombines TRBV5-6 with TRBJ2-1, with 11 bases identical to TRBD2. Per the germline V gene, CDR1 is SGHDT and CDR2 is YYEEEE. The junction had 8 bases not matched to a gene; V was cut back by 5 bases and J by 7 bases. The CDR3 extends over 15 amino acids. CDR3 sequence reads: CASSHSGRAVNEQFF. As DNA, the CDR3 is TGTGCCAGCAGTCATAGCGGGAGGGCCGTGAATGAGCAGTTCTTC. Complete variable domain (other parts from reference TRBV5-6 and TRBJ2-1): DAGVTQSPTHLIKTRGQQVTLRCSPKSGHDTVSWYQQALGQGPQFIFQYYEEEERQRGNFPDRFSGHQFPNYSSELNVNALLLGDSALYLCASSHSGRAVNEQFFGPGTRLTVL.

The rearrangement joins TRBV27 to TRBJ2-7, with D possibly matching TRBD2 (5 bases). Trimming left V 4 bases short and J 2 bases short, with 9 bases between. Germline CDR1 reads MNHEY; CDR2 reads SMNVEV (reference sequence). The CDR3 has 13 amino acids. The CDR3 loop reads CASSWAGPYEQYF. CDR3 coding DNA: TGTGCCAGCAGTTGGGCGGGTCCCTACGAGCAGTACTTC.

This clonotype was seen many times. V gene TRBV12-3 or TRBV12-4 combines with J gene TRBJ1-6; maybe TRBD1 (6 bases). This CDR3 is built from 13 residues. The V end was cut by 2 bases, the J end by 10 bases, with 9 bases between. In nucleotides, the CDR3 is TGTGCCAGCAGTTTAACAGGGAGGTCACCCCTCCACTTT. This sequence encodes CASSLTGRSPLHF.

In this sample, this clonotype turned up many times. The rearrangement links TRBV3-1 to TRBJ2-7, with 13 bases identical to TRBD2. CDR1 LGHDT and CDR2 YNNKEL come from the germline V gene (reference sequence). V dropped 3 bases and J dropped 0; count of bases not matched to a gene: 5. The CDR3 sequence is 17 residues long. CDR3 sequence (DNA): TGTGCCAGCAGCCAGGGACTAGCGGGGACTAACTCCTACGAGCAGTACTTC. Amino acid sequence: CASSQGLAGTNSYEQYF.

This clonotype appeared a few times. The CDR3 loop reads CAWSLQTGAYGAIQYF. DNA of the CDR3: TGTGCCTGGAGTCTGCAGACAGGGGCCTATGGAGCCATTCAGTACTTC. This chain links TRBV30 with TRBJ2-4; 8 bases are a match to TRBD1. This CDR3 region has 16 residues. Germline V CDR1 and CDR2: GTSNPN, SVGIG (reference sequence). With V trimmed by 2 bases and J by 9 bases, 15 bases remained unmatched.

This clonotype was seen a few times. The chain combines TRBV12-3 or TRBV12-4 with TRBJ2-2; TRBD1 aligns across 7 bases. The ends lost 5 bases at V and 6 bases at J; junction bases unmatched: 12. This CDR3 is built from 16 residues. The CDR3 nucleotides are TGTGCCAGCAGTCATTCGGGCGACAGGGCGGCCGGGGAGCTGTTTTTT. Its protein is CASSHSGDRAAGELFF.

This clonotype was recorded at least ten times. The chain links TRBV2 to TRBJ2-1; possibly TRBD1 or TRBD2 for D (5 bases each). The V end was cut by 0 bases, the J end by 6 bases, with 18 bases between. This CDR3 comprises 17 residues. Germline V gene lookup returns CDR1 SNHLY and CDR2 FYNNEI. CDR3 protein: CASSEARFRDRLNEQFF. CDR3 DNA: TGTGCCAGCAGTGAAGCTCGGTTCCGGGACCGCCTCAATGAGCAGTTCTTC.

The V and J genes are TRBV4-1 and TRBJ1-3; tentative D call: TRBD1 (6 bases). The CDR3 totals 16 residues. Trimming removed 1 base from V and 0 bases from J, with 10 bases in between. Per the germline V gene, CDR1 is MGHRA and CDR2 is YSYEKL. CDR3 sequence reads: CASSQVGGPSGNTIYF. CDR3 nucleotide sequence: TGCGCCAGCAGCCAAGTTGGGGGCCCCTCTGGAAACACCATATATTTT.